This passage covers 31 T cell receptor beta chains from one sample sequenced in a study of Graves' ophthalmopathy and Graves' hyperthyroidism. Amplified material comprised TCR beta CDR3 regions derived from RNA transcripts. An opening RT-PCR round employed HTBI primers and preceded a second-round multiplex PCR. TCRdb passed the multiplex PCR reads through MiXCR, listing each CDR3 protein once. The sample has 170,000 or so distinct CDR3 sequences; around two fifths are singletons. Sequencing input: peripheral blood. These receptors all stem from a woman in her 40s with Graves' ophthalmopathy.

The table lists this clonotype with many counts. The V call is TRBV2, the J call TRBJ1-2; D is unresolved. This CDR3 region has 11 residues. The V end was cut by 4 bases, the J end by 9 bases, with 9 bases between. Germline V lookup: CDR1 SNHLY, CDR2 FYNNEI. This CDR3 is CASSGTLSYTF. DNA of the CDR3: TGTGCCAGCAGTGGGACGCTAAGCTACACCTTC.

Comment on this clonotype: The junction departs from the called germline gene at one end, perhaps through a read error. The DNA for the CDR3 is TGTGCCATCAGTGCAGACGGGGAGACCCAGTACTTC. This sequence encodes CAISADGETQYF. This sequence joins TRBV6-1 and TRBJ2-5; D unresolved. Germline-derived CDR1 and CDR2 are MNHNS and SASEGT. This CDR3 is built from 12 residues.

This clonotype was counted many times. The chain couples TRBV25-1 to TRBJ1-5, with TRBD1 as a possible D gene (5 bases). This CDR3 has 14 residues. The V and J ends lost 4 bases and 2 bases respectively, with 9 bases between them. Germline V gives CDR1 MGHDK, CDR2 SYGVNS. The DNA for the CDR3 is TGTGCCAGCAGTGGCGGGGGGGGCAATCAGCCCCAGCATTTT. Protein: CASSGGGGNQPQHF. The whole variable domain, remainder taken from reference TRBV25-1 and TRBJ1-5, is EADIYQTPRYLVIGTGKKITLECSQTMGHDKMYWYQQDPGMELHLIHYSYGVNSTEKGDLSSESTVSRIRTEHFPLTLESARPSHTSQYLCASSGGGGNQPQHFGDGTRLSIL.

This clonotype was seen many times. This rearrangement joins TRBV29-1 to TRBJ1-1; the match to TRBD1 covers 7 bases. V lost 7 bases to trimming and J lost 6 bases; unmatched junction nucleotides: 8. The CDR3 has 12 amino acids. CDR1 is SQVTM, CDR2 ANQGSEA, per germline. CDR3 amino acids: CSARGGAAEAFF. CDR3 bases: TGCAGCGCTAGAGGGGGCGCGGCTGAAGCTTTCTTT.

This clonotype occurred once. The chain carries TRBV6-1 and TRBJ1-2; weak D call: TRBD1 (5 bases). This CDR3 is built from 15 residues. Between the trimmed V and J ends, which lost 0 bases and 7 bases, there was a span of 15 bases. In germline, CDR1 is MNHNS, CDR2 SASEGT. The CDR3 DNA reads TGTGCCAGCAGTGAAGCGCCCGGGGGAGGAGGTGGCTACACCTTC. Translating gives CASSEAPGGGGGYTF.

In its sample, this clonotype was seen many times. The rearrangement links TRBV28 to TRBJ1-1, with a weak D call TRBD1 (5 bases). The CDR3 consists of 15 residues. From germline, CDR1 is MDHEN and CDR2 SYDVKM. Between the trimmed V and J ends, which lost 6 bases and 0 bases, there was a span of 14 bases. Written as DNA, the CDR3 is TGTGCCAGCAGACGCTCGACAGTACTGAACACTGAAGCTTTCTTT. Protein product: CASRRSTVLNTEAFF.

This clonotype was recorded many times. V gene TRBV7-2 combines with J gene TRBJ1-2; 9 bases align to TRBD1. The length of the CDR3 is 15 residues. Germline trimming cut 5 bases from V and 1 base from J; bases unmatched to any gene: 5. The germline V gene encodes CDR1 SGHTA and CDR2 FQGNSA. CDR3 amino acids: CASSGGQGLNYGYTF. The CDR3 region has the DNA TGTGCCAGCAGCGGGGGACAGGGACTTAACTATGGCTACACCTTC.

This clonotype was counted only a few times. The gene calls are TRBV6-5 and TRBJ2-7; D unclear. V lost 7 bases and J lost 1, with 8 bases in between. Germline assignment: CDR1 MNHEY and CDR2 SVGAGI. CDR3 size: 12 residues. The CDR3, as DNA: TGTGCCAGCAACGGCCGTTCCTACGAGCAGTACTTC. This codes for CASNGRSYEQYF.

The genes are TRBV24-1 and TRBJ2-5, with 8 bases aligning to TRBD2. With 5 bases clipped from V and 2 bases from J, the junction kept 9 bases outside the gene matches. This CDR3 comprises 16 residues. CDR1 and CDR2 from the germline V gene are KGHDR and SFDVKD. CDR3 sequence (DNA): TGTGCCACCAGTGTGGGCGGGAGGCTTGGACAAGAGACCCAGTACTTC. This encodes CATSVGGRLGQETQYF.

The V call is TRBV6-1, the J call TRBJ2-7; D gene ambiguous. This CDR3 has 12 residues. V lost 2 bases, J lost 4 bases, and 6 bases lay in between. The germline V gene encodes CDR1 MNHNS and CDR2 SASEGT. The CDR3 sequence is CASSERPYEQYF. In DNA form, the CDR3 reads TGTGCCAGCAGTGAACGCCCTTACGAGCAGTACTTC.

This clonotype was observed at least ten times. This chain uses TRBV30 with TRBJ1-6; D might be TRBD1 (5 bases). V gave up 4 bases and J gave up 9 bases, with 16 bases separating them. The germline CDR1 and CDR2 sequences are GTSNPN and SVGIG (reference sequence). The CDR3 is made up of 14 amino acids. CDR3: CAWMPGPSGSPLHF. CDR3 DNA: TGTGCCTGGATGCCGGGGCCTAGTGGTTCACCCCTCCACTTT.

In DNA, the CDR3 is TGTGCCAGCAGTTTACTAATGAACACTGAAGCTTTCTTT. This translates into CASSLLMNTEAFF. The chain combines TRBV12-3 or TRBV12-4 with TRBJ1-1; D unclear. The CDR3 loop spans 13 amino acids. With 2 bases removed from V and 0 bases from J, the gap between germline ends came to 4 bases.

The rearrangement uses TRBV6-1 and TRBJ1-2; 9 positions agree with TRBD1. Unmatched junction bases numbered 6, after V lost 6 bases and J lost 4 bases. Germline V CDR1 and CDR2: MNHNS, SASEGT. CDR3 size: 14 residues. CDR3 in DNA: TGTGCCAGCAGACAGGGGGCAGGCAGCTATGGCTACACCTTC. Protein product: CASRQGAGSYGYTF.

This clonotype came up many times. The chain uses TRBV7-2 and TRBJ2-7; D is undetermined. This CDR3 is built from 12 residues. The germline V gene encodes CDR1 SGHTA and CDR2 FQGNSA. Trimming stripped 5 bases from V and 5 bases from J, with 10 bases between. The CDR3 protein is CASSPNSDEQYF. The DNA for the CDR3 is TGTGCCAGCAGCCCCAACTCGGACGAGCAGTACTTC.

The V call is TRBV27, the J call TRBJ2-2, with D perhaps TRBD1 or TRBD2 (5 bases each). Germline CDR1 is MNHEY and CDR2 is SMNVEV (reference sequence). The CDR3 consists of 14 residues. The ends were cut back, 10 bases at V and 2 bases at J, with 14 bases in the middle. The CDR3 sequence: CATNRGRNTGELFF. The CDR3 region has the DNA TGTGCCACCAACCGGGGACGAAACACCGGGGAGCTGTTTTTT.

This clonotype was seen only a few times. The chain joins TRBV27 to TRBJ2-5; D remains ambiguous. CDR1 MNHEY and CDR2 SMNVEV come from the germline V gene (reference sequence). This CDR3 is 10 amino acids long. V lost 6 bases and J 4 bases, leaving 3 bases between the germline ends. The DNA of the CDR3 is TGTGCCAGCAGATTAGAGACCCAGTACTTC. It translates to CASRLETQYF.

The genes are TRBV6-5 and TRBJ1-2; D remains unclear. V was shortened by 0 bases and J by 2 bases, with 10 bases between the two germline ends. This CDR3 has 15 residues. From germline, CDR1 is MNHEY and CDR2 SVGAGI. DNA of the CDR3: TGTGCCAGCAGTTACTCGCCGCGGACCAACTATGGCTACACCTTC. Translated, it gives CASSYSPRTNYGYTF.

The CDR3 region is CATSGDRGTYEQYF. CDR3 nucleotides: TGTGCCACATCCGGGGACAGGGGAACCTACGAGCAGTACTTC. V is TRBV27 and J is TRBJ2-7; 10 bases are a match to TRBD1. The trim removed 10 bases at V and 2 bases at J, leaving 8 bases unmatched. Germline CDR1 is MNHEY and CDR2 is SMNVEV (reference sequence). The CDR3 has 14 residues.

V and J are TRBV12-3 or TRBV12-4 and TRBJ1-2, with 7 positions matching TRBD1. The trim removed 8 bases at V and 5 bases at J, leaving 11 bases unmatched. The CDR3 has 14 residues. CDR3: CASYMSGQLYGYTF. For the CDR3, the DNA is TGTGCCAGCTACATGTCGGGACAGCTATATGGCTACACCTTC.

The chain employs TRBV12-3 or TRBV12-4 and TRBJ1-5; D is perhaps TRBD1 (5 bases). V shed 7 bases and J shed 7 bases, with 17 bases lying between them. The CDR3 extends over 14 amino acids. Here the CDR3 reads CASNTGVQVQPQHF. CDR3 DNA: TGTGCCAGCAATACAGGTGTGCAGGTACAGCCCCAGCATTTT.

The V gene is TRBV6-1, the J gene TRBJ1-5; D is uncertain. The germline V gene has CDR1 MNHNS and CDR2 SASEGT. Trimming cost V 3 bases and J 2 bases, with 8 bases left between them. This CDR3 has 14 amino acids. The DNA of the CDR3 is TGTGCCAGCAGTGACAGACGGGGCAATCAGCCCCAGCATTTT. Translated: CASSDRRGNQPQHF.

This clonotype was seen at least ten times. The chain links TRBV19 to TRBJ1-1; TRBD1 is a possible D gene (6 bases). This CDR3 spans 13 amino acids. V lost 6 bases and J 3 bases, leaving 11 bases between the germline ends. Per the germline V gene, CDR1 is LNHDA and CDR2 is SQIVND (reference sequence). This CDR3 is CASRVDSDTEAFF. DNA of the CDR3: TGTGCCAGTAGGGTGGACAGTGACACTGAAGCTTTCTTT.

The CDR3 loop is CASSPHSGYTYEQYF. CDR3 coding DNA: TGTGCCAGCAGCCCGCATAGCGGGTACACCTACGAGCAGTACTTC. This chain links TRBV28 with TRBJ2-7, with 7 nucleotides matching TRBD2. Germline assignment: CDR1 MDHEN and CDR2 SYDVKM. The CDR3 contains 15 residues. The ends lost 6 bases at V and 2 bases at J; junction bases unmatched: 10.

This clonotype was seen more than once but under ten times. The rearrangement links TRBV6-5 to TRBJ1-2, with 7 bases identical to TRBD1. Trimming took 0 bases from V and 8 from J; bases not matched to a gene: 6. Germline CDR1 and CDR2: MNHEY and SVGAGI. The CDR3 is 14 residues long. CDR3 in DNA: TGTGCCAGCAGTTACTCGGGACAGCAGGGAGGCTACACCTTC. Translating it yields CASSYSGQQGGYTF.

In this sample, this clonotype turned up many times. The gene calls are TRBV7-2 and TRBJ2-7, with D hard to call. Germline V gene sequence: CDR1 SGHTA, CDR2 FQGNSA. The CDR3 runs to 14 residues. The ends were cut back, 2 bases at V and 3 bases at J, with 11 bases in the middle. The CDR3 sequence: CASSLMFIYYEQYF. DNA of the CDR3: TGTGCCAGCAGCTTAATGTTCATCTACTACGAGCAGTACTTC.

This clonotype was observed at least ten times. The chain couples TRBV6-2 or TRBV6-3 to TRBJ2-5; weak D call: TRBD1 (6 bases). Between the trimmed V and J ends, which lost 6 bases and 2 bases, there was a span of 16 bases. This CDR3 has 15 residues. Germline CDR1 and CDR2: MNHEY and SVGEGT. CDR3 in DNA: TGTGCCAGCAGCCCCGCCGACAGGAGTCAAGAGACCCAGTACTTC. Protein sequence: CASSPADRSQETQYF.

The rearrangement joins TRBV28 to TRBJ1-2; tentatively, D is TRBD1 (5 bases). V was shortened by 5 bases and J by 4 bases, with 8 bases between the two germline ends. This CDR3 contains 12 residues. Looked up from germline, CDR1 is MDHEN and CDR2 is SYDVKM. In DNA form, the CDR3 reads TGTGCCAGCAGTGAGGACACCTATGGCTACACCTTC. Residues: CASSEDTYGYTF.

V gene TRBV6-1 combines with J gene TRBJ1-5; 8 bases are a match to TRBD1. The CDR3 consists of 17 residues. Unmatched junction bases numbered 11, after V lost 7 bases and J lost 0 bases. The V gene's germline CDR1 is MNHNS and CDR2 SASEGT. CDR3 sequence: CASNPGQGKGSNQPQHF. The CDR3 nucleotides read TGTGCCAGCAACCCCGGACAGGGTAAGGGTAGCAATCAGCCCCAGCATTTT.

This clonotype was seen at least ten times. The chain combines TRBV28 with TRBJ2-5; TRBD2 agrees at 10 bases. Germline V gene data show CDR1 as MDHEN and CDR2 as SYDVKM. V lost 8 bases and J lost 7; bases outside the gene matches: 7. The CDR3 consists of 13 residues. The CDR3 loop reads CASCSSGRGTQYF. CDR3 DNA sequence: TGTGCCAGCTGCTCCAGCGGGAGGGGGACCCAGTACTTC.

This clonotype has at least ten counts. V usage is TRBV20-1 and J usage is TRBJ2-4; perhaps TRBD1 as D (5 bases). The V end was cut by 6 bases, the J end by 8 bases, with 17 bases between. The CDR3 totals 13 residues. Looked up from germline, CDR1 is DFQATT and CDR2 is SNEGSKA (reference sequence). The CDR3: CSAFLGRADIQYF. In nucleotides, the CDR3 is TGCAGTGCGTTTTTGGGCAGGGCAGACATTCAGTACTTC.

Many counts were recorded for this clonotype. This chain joins TRBV29-1 and TRBJ1-1; D is uncertain. Germline V gene lookup returns CDR1 SQVTM and CDR2 ANQGSEA. V gave up 4 bases and J gave up 0 bases, with 9 bases separating them. The CDR3 loop spans 13 amino acids. CDR3 in amino acids: CSVVMVMNTEAFF. In DNA, the CDR3 is TGCAGCGTTGTGATGGTTATGAACACTGAAGCTTTCTTT.